This TCR beta chain was identified in a study of CD8+ T cells in alopecia areata. In the study overall: Patients received oral tofacitinib, 5 to 10 mg twice daily, for moderate-to-severe alopecia areata. Study-level points and caveats: TCRs were shared less clearly across patients than in mice, possibly for HLA-related reasons. Scalp clonality dropped significantly under tofacitinib, as did expanded CD8+ top-100 clones.

RNA was extracted and reverse transcribed into cDNA as the sequencing template. Some clones are missing from TCRdb's copy, which holds only in-frame ones; the method was immunoSEQ multiplex PCR. The data show 150,000 to 200,000 clones, 60% seen once. This clone was counted a single time. Its specificity is unknown. Treatment denoted: oral pan-JAK inhibitor, 5-10 mg twice daily. The CDR3 spans 15 residues. CDR1 and CDR2 (germline): SGHTA, FQGNSA. V was trimmed by 5 bases and J by 6 bases, leaving 20 bases between them. This chain links TRBV7-2 with TRBJ2-7; possibly TRBD2 for D (6 bases). The source material was CD4+ T cells sorted from blood, sampled at week 24, from a patient treated with tofacitinib. The source of this sequence is a human donor with alopecia areata. The CDR3 DNA reads TGTGCCAGCAGCCCCTACCTAGGGGCGACTAGCGAGCAGTACTTC. The encoded protein is CASSPYLGATSEQYF.